Sequencing of this T cell receptor beta chain was carried out in a study of T-cell memory formation after mild COVID-19. TCRdb re-derived calls from the 5' RACE reads in MiXCR, one entry per CDR3 protein. The repertoire holds 300,000 to 400,000 distinct CDR3 sequences, with around 28% as singletons. This clonotype has only a few counts. V lost 3 bases and J 4 bases, leaving 9 bases between the germline ends. This CDR3 has 13 amino acids. The TCR comes from an adult woman who had mild COVID-19 (a few samples of this study predate the infection). Cell type and time point are not known. The chain joins TRBV12-3 or TRBV12-4 to TRBJ2-5; possible D gene TRBD1, 6 bases. Sequencing was done on a sample of PBMCs or a T cell subset sorted from them (not recorded which). CDR3 sequence: CASSFQGRETQYF. Written as DNA, the CDR3 is TGTGCCAGCAGTTTTCAGGGGCGAGAGACCCAGTACTTC.